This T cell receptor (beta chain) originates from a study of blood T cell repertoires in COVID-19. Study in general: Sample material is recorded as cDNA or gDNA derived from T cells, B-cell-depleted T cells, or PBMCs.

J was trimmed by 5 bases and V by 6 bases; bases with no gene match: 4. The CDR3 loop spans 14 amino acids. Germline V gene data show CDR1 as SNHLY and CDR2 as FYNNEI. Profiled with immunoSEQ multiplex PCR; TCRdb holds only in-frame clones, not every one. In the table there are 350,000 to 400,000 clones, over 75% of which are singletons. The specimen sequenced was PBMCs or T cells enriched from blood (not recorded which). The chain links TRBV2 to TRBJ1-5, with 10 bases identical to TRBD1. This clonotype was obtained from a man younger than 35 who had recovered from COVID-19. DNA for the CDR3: TGTGCCAGCAGGGGGGACAGGGGCCATCAGCCCCAGCATTTT. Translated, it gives CASRGDRGHQPQHF.